Described below is a single T cell receptor (beta chain) sequence and its context. Per the original methods: Quantification of nucleated cells was approximated via reference gene primer amplification. Some clones are missing from TCRdb's copy, which holds only in-frame ones; the method was immunoSEQ multiplex PCR. V and J calls and clone size are as listed in that table; D and trimming were resolved from the DNA. The sample has roughly 120,000 clones; around 89% are singletons. The data are from a study of blood T cell repertoires in COVID-19. Study context: The United States, Italy and Spain were the sources of the acute and convalescent COVID-19 samples. PBMCs, B-cell-depleted T cells, or T cells provided the cDNA or gDNA that made up the material.

Seattle researchers signed up patients amid active infection and tracked them longitudinally. Germline CDR1 is MNHNS and CDR2 is SASEGT. CDR3 length: 12 amino acids. Between the trimmed V and J ends, which lost 2 bases and 2 bases, there was a span of 3 bases. The chain has TRBV6-1 and TRBJ1-1; D remains unclear. Sequences were obtained from peripheral blood. This TCR was sampled from a woman aged 60-70 years with COVID-19, enrolled during active disease. The DNA for the CDR3 is TGTGCCAGCAGTGAACATAACACTGAAGCTTTCTTT. Amino acids: CASSEHNTEAFF.